This TCR beta chain was observed in a study of blood T cell repertoires in COVID-19. Study details: Acute and convalescent COVID-19 specimens originated in the United States, Italy and Spain.

As handled by the study authors: Cell counts per sample came from amplifying reference gene primers. Profiling relied on immunoSEQ multiplex PCR, and the TCRdb table lists in-frame clones only, not all of them. V and J calls plus clone size are reproduced from that table; the DNA served to infer D and trimming. This table holds 150,000 or so clones, more than 70% found once. V was clipped by 4 bases and J by 0 bases; unmatched bases: 6. Germline CDR1 is ENHRY and CDR2 is SYGVKD. This CDR3 is built from 16 residues. Sequencing was performed on peripheral blood. The sequence was collected from a man in his fifties or sixties with active or convalescent COVID-19. V and J are TRBV10-3 and TRBJ2-3, with TRBD2 identical over 8 bases. CDR3 coding DNA: TGTGCCATCAGTGGTCGGGCGGGGGGTAGCACAGATACGCAGTATTTT. Translating it yields CAISGRAGGSTDTQYF.